This T cell receptor beta chain was sequenced in a study of blood T cell repertoires in COVID-19. Unmatched junction bases numbered 7, after V lost 0 bases and J lost 10 bases. Germline CDR1 is LGHNA and CDR2 is YNFKEQ. The CDR3 is 16 residues long. Data came from immunoSEQ multiplex PCR; TCRdb stores just in-frame clones and leaves some out. The sample carries about 130,000 clones, approximately 91% recorded once. The receptor comes from a woman of 80 years or more with acute or convalescent COVID-19. The material sequenced was peripheral blood. This chain uses TRBV4-2 with TRBJ1-4, with 11 bases lining up with TRBD1. This chain's CDR3 is CASSQDRPGQGGKLFF. In nucleotides, the CDR3 is TGTGCCAGCAGCCAAGATCGGCCGGGACAGGGGGGAAAACTGTTTTTT.